The present entry profiles one T cell receptor beta chain with its context. No antigen is known for it. This may arise from a read error, as a much more abundant clone is one base away. This sample is drawn from a study of CD8+CD57+ T cells in acquired aplastic anemia. Study-wide context: Sequencing produced an average of roughly 10 million reads per healthy donor for CD4+ cells.

The CDR3 is made up of 15 amino acids. TCR beta VDJ and CDR3 profiles were obtained from a genomic DNA template. MiXCR, applied by TCRdb to the reads, yields one record per CDR3 protein. Counted here are over 100,000 distinct CDR3 sequences, less than 45% occurring once; the ten biggest clones make up almost 8.5%. Study-level results: Comparison of patients with controls identified about 30 shared CD8+ CDR3 sequences.

The V call is TRBV12-3 or TRBV12-4, the J call TRBJ2-6; D gene uncertain. The clonotype originates from a human donor in good health, serving as a control. Sequenced sample: sorted CD4+, CD8+, or CD8+CD57+ T cells (not recorded which) from PBMCs. The CDR3 protein is CASSSGNSGTNVLTF. CDR3 DNA sequence: TGTGCCAGCAGTTCTGGCAACTCTGGGACCAACGTCCTGACTTTC.